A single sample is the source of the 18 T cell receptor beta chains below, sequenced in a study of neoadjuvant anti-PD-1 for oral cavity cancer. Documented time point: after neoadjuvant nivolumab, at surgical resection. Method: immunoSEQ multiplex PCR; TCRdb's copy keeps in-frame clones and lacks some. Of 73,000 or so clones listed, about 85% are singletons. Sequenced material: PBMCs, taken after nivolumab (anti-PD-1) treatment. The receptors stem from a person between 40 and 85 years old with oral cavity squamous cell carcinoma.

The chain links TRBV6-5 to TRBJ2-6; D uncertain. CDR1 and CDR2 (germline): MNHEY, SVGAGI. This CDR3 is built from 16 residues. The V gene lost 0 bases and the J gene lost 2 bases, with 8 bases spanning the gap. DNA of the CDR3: TGTGCCAGCAGTTACTCGAGCCTTACTGGGGCCAACGTCCTGACTTTC. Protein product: CASSYSSLTGANVLTF.

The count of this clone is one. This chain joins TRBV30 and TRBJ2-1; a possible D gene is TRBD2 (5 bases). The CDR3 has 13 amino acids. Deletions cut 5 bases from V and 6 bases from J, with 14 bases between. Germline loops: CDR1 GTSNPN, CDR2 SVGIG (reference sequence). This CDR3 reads CAWEISGPNEQFF. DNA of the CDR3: TGTGCCTGGGAAATAAGCGGCCCCAATGAGCAGTTCTTC. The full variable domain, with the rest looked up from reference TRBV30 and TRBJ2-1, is SQTIHQWPATLVQPVGSPLSLECTVEGTSNPNLYWYRQAAGRGLQLLFYSVGIGQISSEVPQNLSASRPQDRQFILSSKKLLLSDSGFYLCAWEISGPNEQFFGPGTRLTVL.

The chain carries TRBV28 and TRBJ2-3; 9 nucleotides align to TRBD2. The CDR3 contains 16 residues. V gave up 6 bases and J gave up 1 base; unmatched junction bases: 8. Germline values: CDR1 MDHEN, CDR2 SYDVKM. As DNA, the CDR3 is TGTGCCAGCAGATCGGGACTAGCTGCAGGCACAGATACGCAGTATTTT. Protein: CASRSGLAAGTDTQYF. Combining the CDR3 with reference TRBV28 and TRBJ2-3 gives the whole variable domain DVKVTQSSRYLVKRTGEKVFLECVQDMDHENMFWYRQDPGLGLRLIYFSYDVKMKEKGDIPEGYSVSREKKERFSLILESASTNQTSMYLCASRSGLAAGTDTQYFGPGTRLTVL.

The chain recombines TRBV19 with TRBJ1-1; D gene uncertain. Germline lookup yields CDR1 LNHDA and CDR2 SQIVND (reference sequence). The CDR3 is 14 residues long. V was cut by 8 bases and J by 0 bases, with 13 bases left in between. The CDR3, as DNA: TGTGCCAGTTATTCTTGGGGTATGAACACTGAAGCTTTCTTT. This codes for CASYSWGMNTEAFF. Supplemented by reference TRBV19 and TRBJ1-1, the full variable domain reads DGGITQSPKYLFRKEGQNVTLSCEQNLNHDAMYWYRQDPGQGLRLIYYSQIVNDFQKGDIAEGYSVSREKKESFPLTVTSAQKNPTAFYLCASYSWGMNTEAFFGQGTRLTVV.

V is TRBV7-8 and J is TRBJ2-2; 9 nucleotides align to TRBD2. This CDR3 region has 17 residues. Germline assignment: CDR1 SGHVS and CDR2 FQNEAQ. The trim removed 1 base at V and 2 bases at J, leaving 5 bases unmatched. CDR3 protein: CASSLGLAGLNTGELFF. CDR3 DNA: TGTGCCAGCAGCTTAGGGCTAGCGGGACTCAACACCGGGGAGCTGTTTTTT.

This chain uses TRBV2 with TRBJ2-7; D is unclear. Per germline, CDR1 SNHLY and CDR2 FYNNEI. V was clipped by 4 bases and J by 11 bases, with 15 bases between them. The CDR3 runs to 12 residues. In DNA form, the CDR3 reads TGTGCCAGCAGTGTGAGTGGAACGAGGAAGTACTTC. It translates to CASSVSGTRKYF.

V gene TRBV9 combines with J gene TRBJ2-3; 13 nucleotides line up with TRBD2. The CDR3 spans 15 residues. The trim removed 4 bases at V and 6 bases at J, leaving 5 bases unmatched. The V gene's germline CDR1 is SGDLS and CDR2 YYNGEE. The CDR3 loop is CASSLWTSGSDTQYF. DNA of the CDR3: TGTGCCAGCAGCCTGTGGACTAGCGGGAGTGATACGCAGTATTTT.

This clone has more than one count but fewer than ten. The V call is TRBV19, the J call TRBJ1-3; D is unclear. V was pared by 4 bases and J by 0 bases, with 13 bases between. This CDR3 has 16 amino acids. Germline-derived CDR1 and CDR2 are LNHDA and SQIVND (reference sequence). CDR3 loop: CASSNTAGSSGNTIYF. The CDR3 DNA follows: TGTGCCAGTAGTAATACGGCCGGGAGCTCTGGAAACACCATATATTTT.

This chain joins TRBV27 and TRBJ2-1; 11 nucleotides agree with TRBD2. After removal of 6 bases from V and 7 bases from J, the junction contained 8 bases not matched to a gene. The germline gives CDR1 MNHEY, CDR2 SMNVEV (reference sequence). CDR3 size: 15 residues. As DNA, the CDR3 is TGTGCCAGCAGAAAGACTAGCGGGATTGGTAATGAGCAGTTCTTC. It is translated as CASRKTSGIGNEQFF.

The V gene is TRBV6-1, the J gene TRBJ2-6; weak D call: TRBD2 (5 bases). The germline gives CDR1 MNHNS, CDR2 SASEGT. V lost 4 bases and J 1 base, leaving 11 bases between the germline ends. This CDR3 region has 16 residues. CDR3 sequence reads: CASSGTSLSGANVLTF. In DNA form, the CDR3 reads TGTGCCAGCAGTGGAACTAGTCTATCTGGGGCCAACGTCCTGACTTTC.

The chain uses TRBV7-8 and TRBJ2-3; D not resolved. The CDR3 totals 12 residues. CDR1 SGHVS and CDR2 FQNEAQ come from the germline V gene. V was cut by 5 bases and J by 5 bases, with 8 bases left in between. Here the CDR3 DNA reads TGTGCCAGCAGCCCACAGCGAGATACGCAGTATTTT. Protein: CASSPQRDTQYF.

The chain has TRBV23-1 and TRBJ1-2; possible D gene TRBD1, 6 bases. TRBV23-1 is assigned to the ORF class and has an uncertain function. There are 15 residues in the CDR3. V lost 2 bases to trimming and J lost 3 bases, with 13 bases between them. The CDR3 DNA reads TGCGCCAGCAGTCAACCGGACAGTTCCCACTATGGCTACACCTTC. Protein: CASSQPDSSHYGYTF.

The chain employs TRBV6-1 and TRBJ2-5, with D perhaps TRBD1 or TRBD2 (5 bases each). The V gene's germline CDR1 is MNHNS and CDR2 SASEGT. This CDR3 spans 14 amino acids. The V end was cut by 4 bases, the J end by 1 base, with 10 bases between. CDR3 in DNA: TGTGCCAGCAGTGGAGGGGATCTCCAAGAGACCCAGTACTTC. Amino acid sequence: CASSGGDLQETQYF.

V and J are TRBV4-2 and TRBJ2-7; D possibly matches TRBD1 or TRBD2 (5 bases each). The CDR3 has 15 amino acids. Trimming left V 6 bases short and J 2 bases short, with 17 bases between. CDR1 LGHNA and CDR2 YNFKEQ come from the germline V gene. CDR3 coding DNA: TGTGCCAGCAGGCAGGGAGAGGGGCAGCCCTACGAGCAGTACTTC. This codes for CASRQGEGQPYEQYF.

The CDR3 spells CASSARTGGIYEQYF. DNA of the CDR3: TGTGCCAGCAGTGCCCGGACAGGGGGGATCTACGAGCAGTACTTC. This sequence joins TRBV2 and TRBJ2-7; TRBD1 aligns across 10 bases. The CDR3 spans 15 residues. Trimming took 4 bases from V and 3 from J; bases not matched to a gene: 6. From germline, CDR1 is SNHLY and CDR2 FYNNEI. Supplemented by reference TRBV2 and TRBJ2-7, the full variable domain reads EPEVTQTPSHQVTQMGQEVILRCVPISNHLYFYWYRQILGQKVEFLVSFYNNEISEKSEIFDDQFSVERPDGSNFTLKIRSTKLEDSAMYFCASSARTGGIYEQYFGPGTRLTVT.

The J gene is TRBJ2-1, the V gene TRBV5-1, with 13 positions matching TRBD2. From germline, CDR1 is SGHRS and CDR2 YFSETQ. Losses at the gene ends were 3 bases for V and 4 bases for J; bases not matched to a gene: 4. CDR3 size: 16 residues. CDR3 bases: TGCGCCAGCAGCTCCTCGGGACTAGCGGGATACAATGAGCAGTTCTTC. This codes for CASSSSGLAGYNEQFF.

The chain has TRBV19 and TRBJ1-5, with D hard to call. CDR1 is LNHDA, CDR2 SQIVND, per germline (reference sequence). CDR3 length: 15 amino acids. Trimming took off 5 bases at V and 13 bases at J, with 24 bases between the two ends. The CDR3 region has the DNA TGTGCCAGTAGTTTTTGGTCGGGGTCGGATCAGAGGCAGCATTTT. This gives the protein CASSFWSGSDQRQHF.

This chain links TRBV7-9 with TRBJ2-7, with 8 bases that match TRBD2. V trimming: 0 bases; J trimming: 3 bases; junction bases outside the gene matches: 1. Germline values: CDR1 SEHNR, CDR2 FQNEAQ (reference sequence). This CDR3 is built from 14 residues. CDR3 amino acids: CASSLASGSYEQYF. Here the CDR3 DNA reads TGTGCCAGCAGCTTAGCCAGCGGGAGCTACGAGCAGTACTTC.